Listed below are T cell receptor beta chains from one sample, sequenced in a study of shared clonotypes between healthy human individuals. Using immunoSEQ multiplex PCR, the repertoire was profiled, and TCRdb retains in-frame clones only, with some absent. Altogether roughly 1,000,000 clones are present, around three quarters being singletons, with the ten largest covering 0.6% to 0.75%. The source material was memory CD4+ T cells from PBMCs. All receptors derive from a man between 18 and 29 years old in good health. Some clones in this sample may be carry-over from other donors' samples. Both conserved end residues are part of each CDR3. The D gene is left open where the match is weak. Not all rows give a size; the values are once, few, many and, for expanded clones, a class.

TRBV5-4	TRBJ2-5	TRBD1	.	TGTGCCAGCAGCTTGGCAGAGACAGGGAGCGAGACCCAGTACTTC	CASSLAETGSETQYF
TRBV2	TRBJ1-3	.	.	TGTGCCAGCAGATCGGACATCTCTGGAAACACCATATATTTT	CASRSDISGNTIYF
TRBV5-8	TRBJ2-5	TRBD2	.	TGTGCCAGCAGCTCGGGGCGGACTAGCGGGAGGTGGGAGACCCAGTACTTC	CASSSGRTSGRWETQYF
TRBV18	TRBJ2-7	.	.	TGTGCCAGCTCAAACGCACTAGGCTACGAGCAGTACTTC	CASSNALGYEQYF
TRBV7-9	TRBJ1-5	.	.	TGTGCCAGCAGCTTCTTGGCGGATCAGCCCCAGCATTTT	CASSFLADQPQHF
TRBV6-6	TRBJ2-1	TRBD2	.	TGTGCCAGCAGTCCCGAAGCGGGAGATTACAATGAGCAGTTCTTC	CASSPEAGDYNEQFF
TRBV4-1	TRBJ1-1	.	.	TGCGCCAGCAGCCAAGTTGTATCGGGAGCCACTGAAGCTTTCTTT	CASSQVVSGATEAFF
TRBV5-1	TRBJ1-3	.	.	TGCGCCAGCAGCTTGGGCCCCCGGGGGGGAAACACCATATATTTT	CASSLGPRGGNTIYF
TRBV7-2	TRBJ2-6	.	.	TGTGCCAGCAGCTTAGCTTTTGGGGCCAACGTCCTGACTTTC	CASSLAFGANVLTF
TRBV7-9	TRBJ1-1	.	.	TGTGCCAGCAGCTTAGAAGGGTACTGGCCTGAAGCTTTCTTT	CASSLEGYWPEAFF
TRBV9	TRBJ2-3	TRBD2	.	TGTGCCAGCAGCGTAGGGGTTGGGTCGGGAGGCGGAGATACGCAGTATTTT	CASSVGVGSGGGDTQYF
TRBV25-1	TRBJ1-2	TRBD1	.	TGTGCCAGCAGCGCCGGGACAGCCTATGGCTACACCTTC	CASSAGTAYGYTF
TRBV5-1	TRBJ2-7	TRBD1	.	TGCGCCAGCAGCTTGACCGGGACAGGGGGCTACGAGCAGTACTTC	CASSLTGTGGYEQYF
TRBV7-2	TRBJ1-1	.	.	TGTGCCAGCAGCTTAGCGGCGGTGATCACTGAAGCTTTCTTT	CASSLAAVITEAFF
TRBV7-9	TRBJ1-5	.	.	TGTGCCAGCAGCTTAGGAGTTCTGGGCAATCAGCCCCAGCATTTT	CASSLGVLGNQPQHF
TRBV7-8	TRBJ2-5	TRBD1	.	TGTGCCAGCAGCTTTACCCGGGACAGGAGACAAGAGACCCAGTACTTC	CASSFTRDRRQETQYF
TRBV12-5	TRBJ2-1	.	.	TGTGCTAGTGGTTTGGCCGGGATCTACAATGAGCAGTTCTTC	CASGLAGIYNEQFF
TRBV28	TRBJ2-1	TRBD2	.	TGTGCCAGCAGTTTGGCGGGAGGGTTGGTGGAGCAGTTCTTC	CASSLAGGLVEQFF
TRBV19	TRBJ1-1	.	.	TGTGCCAGTAGTATAGTCGGCAGGACTGAAGCTTTCTTT	CASSIVGRTEAFF
TRBV7-8	TRBJ2-7	.	.	TGTGCCAGCAGCTTAGCGGGAGAACTCGAGCAGTACTTC	CASSLAGELEQYF
TRBV5-8	TRBJ2-5	.	.	TGTGCCAGCAGCCCTCAAACCAGGTTTGCGACCCAGTACTTC	CASSPQTRFATQYF
TRBV28	TRBJ1-5	.	many	TGTGCCAGCAGTTTTATCGGGCCCCAGCATTTT	CASSFIGPQHF
TRBV4-2	TRBJ1-3	.	.	TGTGCCAGCAGCCAAGATCGGCGGGGCTCTGGAAACACCATATATTTT	CASSQDRRGSGNTIYF
TRBV4-1	TRBJ2-4	.	once	TGCGCCAGCAGCCGAGGACTACAGGAACATTCAGCCAAAAACATTCAGTACTTC	CASSRGLQEHSAKNIQYF
TRBV10-1	TRBJ1-5	TRBD1	.	TGCGCCAGCAGTGGCAGGACAGGGCATGGTCAGCCCCAGCATTTT	CASSGRTGHGQPQHF
TRBV15	TRBJ2-2	.	.	TGTGCCACCAGCCCGGACAGATCGGAGAGGGAGCTGTTTTTT	CATSPDRSERELFF
TRBV5-1	TRBJ2-2	.	.	TGCGCCAGCAGCAAAGCAGGGGTGGCGAACACCGGGGAGCTGTTTTTT	CASSKAGVANTGELFF
TRBV11-1	TRBJ2-7	TRBD1	once	TGTGCCAGCAGCTTTGCCGGGACAGGAGCCTACGAGCAGTACTTC	CASSFAGTGAYEQYF
TRBV6-5	TRBJ2-7	TRBD2	.	TGTGCCATTGGCGTGGCTAGCGGGAGACTGTACGAGCAGTACTTC	CAIGVASGRLYEQYF
TRBV29-1	TRBJ2-2	.	.	TGCAGCGCCCAGGGTTTCGGGGAGCTGTTTTTT	CSAQGFGELFF
TRBV30	TRBJ1-3	.	.	TGTGCCTGGAATATCGCTGGAAACACCATATATTTT	CAWNIAGNTIYF
TRBV5-8	TRBJ2-7	.	once	TGTGCCAGCAGCCCGAGGCAGACCCTTTACTACGAGCAGTACTTC	CASSPRQTLYYEQYF
TRBV6-6	TRBJ1-4	.	.	TGTGCCAGCAGTTATATCCGGGACACTAATGAAAAACTGTTTTTT	CASSYIRDTNEKLFF
TRBV4-2	TRBJ2-3	TRBD2	.	TGTGCCAGCAGCCAAGCCCCTGGGGCTAGCGGGAGTGGGGATACGCAGTATTTT	CASSQAPGASGSGDTQYF
TRBV10-1	TRBJ2-3	TRBD2	.	TGCGCCAGCAGAGGGACTAGCGAGATTACCACAGATACGCAGTATTTT	CASRGTSEITTDTQYF
TRBV19	TRBJ1-4	.	.	TGTGCCAGTAGTATAACGACACCCCAGGGTGAAAAACTGTTTTTT	CASSITTPQGEKLFF
TRBV18	TRBJ1-1	TRBD1	few	TGTGCCAGCTCACCCATGGACAGGGCTGAAGCTTTCTTT	CASSPMDRAEAFF
TRBV6-6	TRBJ1-6	.	.	TGTGCCAGCAGTTGGCAGGCGAATTCACCCCTCCACTTT	CASSWQANSPLHF
TRBV4-3	TRBJ2-3	TRBD2	.	TGCGCCAGCAGCCAAAGCACTAGCGGCCCCGGAACAGATACGCAGTATTTT	CASSQSTSGPGTDTQYF
TRBV10-3	TRBJ2-3	TRBD1	many	TGTGCCATCAGCGGGACAGGGTTTAGCACAGATACGCAGTATTTT	CAISGTGFSTDTQYF
TRBV7-2	TRBJ2-7	.	.	TGTGCCAGCAGCTTAGGCTCCAGCGACGGGTCCTACGAGCAGTACTTC	CASSLGSSDGSYEQYF
TRBV5-4	TRBJ2-1	TRBD2	.	TGTGCCAGCAGCTTGTTTGCGGGAGGGTACAATGAGCAGTTCTTC	CASSLFAGGYNEQFF
TRBV6-5	TRBJ2-3	TRBD2	.	TGTGCCAGCAGTCAAACTTTAGCGGGGGCCCTGTATTTT	CASSQTLAGALYF
TRBV14	TRBJ1-5	TRBD1	many	TGTGCCAGCAGCCAAGATTTACCGAGGGGGCGGGATCAGCCCCAGCATTTT	CASSQDLPRGRDQPQHF
TRBV5-6	TRBJ1-3	.	.	TGTGCCAGCAGCTTGGAAGGAAACACCATATATTTT	CASSLEGNTIYF
TRBV7-9	TRBJ2-2	.	.	TGTGCCGGCACTAGCCAGGAGAACACCGGGGAGCTGTTTTTT	CAGTSQENTGELFF
TRBV10-3	TRBJ2-1	TRBD2	.	TGTGCCATCAGTGATCTAGCGGGGGGGAGCAATGAGCAGTTCTTC	CAISDLAGGSNEQFF
TRBV5-6	TRBJ2-3	TRBD2	.	TGTGCCAGCAGCTTGGCCCTACTAGCGGACGCTCGGGATACGCAGTATTTT	CASSLALLADARDTQYF
TRBV7-2	TRBJ2-6	.	.	TGTGCCAGCAGCTTACCAAGGGCTGGGGCCAACGTCCTGACTTTC	CASSLPRAGANVLTF
TRBV5-6	TRBJ2-5	TRBD2	.	TGTGCCAGCAGCTTATTAGCGGGAGGGAGGGAGACCCAGTACTTC	CASSLLAGGRETQYF
TRBV4-1	TRBJ2-4	TRBD2	.	TGCGCCAGCAGCCAAGCGGGACTACTAGCCAAAAACATTCAGTACTTC	CASSQAGLLAKNIQYF
TRBV5-6	TRBJ2-7	TRBD2	.	TGTGCCAGCAGCTTGGCGCTAGCGGGGGGATACGAGCAGTACTTC	CASSLALAGGYEQYF
TRBV28	TRBJ2-7	.	.	TGTGCCAGCATCAAACAGAGCTCCTACGAGCAGTACTTC	CASIKQSSYEQYF
TRBV2	TRBJ2-2	.	.	TGTGCCAGCAGTGTGGGCCAGGGCGGTAGCGGGGAGCTGTTTTTT	CASSVGQGGSGELFF